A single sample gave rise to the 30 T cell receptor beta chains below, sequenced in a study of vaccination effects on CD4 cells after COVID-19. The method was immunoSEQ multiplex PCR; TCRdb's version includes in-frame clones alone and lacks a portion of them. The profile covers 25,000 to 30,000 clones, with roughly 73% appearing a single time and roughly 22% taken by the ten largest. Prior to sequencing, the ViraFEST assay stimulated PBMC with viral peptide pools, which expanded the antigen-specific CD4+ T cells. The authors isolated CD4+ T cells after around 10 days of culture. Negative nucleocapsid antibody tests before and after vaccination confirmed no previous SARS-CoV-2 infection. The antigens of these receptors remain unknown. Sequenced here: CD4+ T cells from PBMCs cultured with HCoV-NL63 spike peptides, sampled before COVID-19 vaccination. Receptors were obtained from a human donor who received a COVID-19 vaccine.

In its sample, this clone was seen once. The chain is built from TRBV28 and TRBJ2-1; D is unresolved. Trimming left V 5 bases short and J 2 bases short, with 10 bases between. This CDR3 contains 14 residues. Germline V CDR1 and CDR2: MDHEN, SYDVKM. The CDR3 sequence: CASSLAVTYNEQFF. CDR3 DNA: TGTGCCAGCAGTCTCGCGGTAACCTACAATGAGCAGTTCTTC.

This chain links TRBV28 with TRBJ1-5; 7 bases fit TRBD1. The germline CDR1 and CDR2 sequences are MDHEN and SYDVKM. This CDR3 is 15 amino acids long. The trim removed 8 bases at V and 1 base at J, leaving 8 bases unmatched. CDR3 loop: CASLRGGGSNQPQHF. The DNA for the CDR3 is TGTGCCAGCCTCCGAGGGGGCGGGAGCAATCAGCCCCAGCATTTT.

The CDR3 DNA follows: TGTGCCGTCCGCGGGGGGTCGGGAGAGACCCAGTACTTC. Its translation: CAVRGGSGETQYF. The chain uses TRBV3-1 (or the pseudogene TRBV3-2) and TRBJ2-5; 8 positions match TRBD2. From germline, CDR1 is LGHDT and CDR2 YNNKEL (reference sequence). The CDR3 totals 13 residues. Trimming at V came to 11 bases and at J to 4 bases, leaving 9 bases not matched to a gene.

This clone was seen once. The CDR3 DNA sequence: TGTGCCAGCAGTCCCCGGGCAGGAAACACCATATATTTT. Amino acid sequence: CASSPRAGNTIYF. J is TRBJ1-3 and V is TRBV6-6; no firm D call. V was shortened by 5 bases and J by 4 bases, with 9 bases between the two germline ends. The CDR3 length is 13 residues. Germline CDR1 and CDR2: MNHNY and SVGAGI (reference sequence).

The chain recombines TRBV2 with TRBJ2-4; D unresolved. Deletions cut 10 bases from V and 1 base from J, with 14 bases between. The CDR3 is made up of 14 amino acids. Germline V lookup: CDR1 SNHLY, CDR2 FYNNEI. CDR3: CATQVRRAKNIQYF. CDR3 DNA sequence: TGTGCCACCCAAGTGAGGCGGGCCAAAAACATTCAGTACTTC.

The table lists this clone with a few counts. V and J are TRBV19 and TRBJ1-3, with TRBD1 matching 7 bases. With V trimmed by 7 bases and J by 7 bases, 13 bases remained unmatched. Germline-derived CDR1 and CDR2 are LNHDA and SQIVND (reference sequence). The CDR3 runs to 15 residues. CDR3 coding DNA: TGTGCCAGTACCACCCTGACAGGGCCGAGGAACACCATATATTTT. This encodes CASTTLTGPRNTIYF.

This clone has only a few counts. The chain's CDR3 is CASSLDPNYGYTF. CDR3 coding DNA: TGCGCCAGCAGCTTGGACCCAAACTATGGCTACACCTTC. The chain combines TRBV5-1 with TRBJ1-2, with no clear D. Trimming removed 0 bases at V and 2 bases at J, with 5 bases between. The length of the CDR3 is 13 residues. The V gene's germline CDR1 is SGHRS and CDR2 YFSETQ.

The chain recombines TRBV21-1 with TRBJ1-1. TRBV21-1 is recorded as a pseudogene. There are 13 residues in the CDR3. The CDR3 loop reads CASSKGGETEAFF. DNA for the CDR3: TGTGCCAGCAGCAAAGGGGGGGAGACTGAAGCTTTCTTT.

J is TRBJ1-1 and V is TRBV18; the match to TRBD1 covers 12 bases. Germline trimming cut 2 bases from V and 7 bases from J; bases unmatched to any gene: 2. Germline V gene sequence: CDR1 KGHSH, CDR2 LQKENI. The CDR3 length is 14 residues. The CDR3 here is CASSPGTGGVEAFF. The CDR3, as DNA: TGTGCCAGCTCACCAGGGACAGGGGGCGTTGAAGCTTTCTTT.

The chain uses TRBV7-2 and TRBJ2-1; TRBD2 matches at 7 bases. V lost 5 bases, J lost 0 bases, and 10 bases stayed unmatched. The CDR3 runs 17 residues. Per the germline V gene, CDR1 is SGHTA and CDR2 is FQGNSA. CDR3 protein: CASSLPQRDLSYNEQFF. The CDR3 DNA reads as TGTGCCAGCAGCCTGCCCCAGCGGGACCTCTCCTACAATGAGCAGTTCTTC.

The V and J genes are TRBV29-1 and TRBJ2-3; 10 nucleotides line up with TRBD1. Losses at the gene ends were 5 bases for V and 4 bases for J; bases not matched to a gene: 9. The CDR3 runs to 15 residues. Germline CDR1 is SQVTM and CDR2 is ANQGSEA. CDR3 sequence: CSVNRRDRGADTQYF. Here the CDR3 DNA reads TGCAGCGTTAACCGCAGGGACAGGGGCGCAGATACGCAGTATTTT.

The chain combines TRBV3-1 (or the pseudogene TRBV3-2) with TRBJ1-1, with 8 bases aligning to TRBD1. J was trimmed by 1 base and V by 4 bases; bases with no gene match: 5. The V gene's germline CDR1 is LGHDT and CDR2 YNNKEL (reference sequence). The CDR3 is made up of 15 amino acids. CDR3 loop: CASSLRTGQNTEAFF. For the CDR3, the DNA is TGTGCCAGCAGCCTGCGGACAGGGCAGAACACTGAAGCTTTCTTT.

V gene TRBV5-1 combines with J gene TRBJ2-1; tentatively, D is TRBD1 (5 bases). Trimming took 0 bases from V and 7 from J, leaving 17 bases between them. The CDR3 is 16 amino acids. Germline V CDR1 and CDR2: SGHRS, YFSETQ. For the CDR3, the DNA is TGCGCCAGCAGCTTGGAAAGGGGAAGAATTAATAATGAGCAGTTCTTC. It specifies CASSLERGRINNEQFF.

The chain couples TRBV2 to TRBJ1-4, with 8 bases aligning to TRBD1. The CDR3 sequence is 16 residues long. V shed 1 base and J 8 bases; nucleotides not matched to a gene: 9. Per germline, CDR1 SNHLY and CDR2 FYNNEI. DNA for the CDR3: TGTGCCAGCAGTGAAGGGACAGGGTTTTGGAACGAAAAACTGTTTTTT. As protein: CASSEGTGFWNEKLFF. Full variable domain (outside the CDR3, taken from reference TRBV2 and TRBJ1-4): EPEVTQTPSHQVTQMGQEVILRCVPISNHLYFYWYRQILGQKVEFLVSFYNNEISEKSEIFDDQFSVERPDGSNFTLKIRSTKLEDSAMYFCASSEGTGFWNEKLFFGSGTQLSVL.

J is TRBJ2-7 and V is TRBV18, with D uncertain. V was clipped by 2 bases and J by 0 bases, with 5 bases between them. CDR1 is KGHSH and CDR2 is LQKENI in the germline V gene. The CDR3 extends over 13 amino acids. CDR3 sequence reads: CASSPSVSYEQYF. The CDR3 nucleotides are TGTGCCAGCTCACCATCGGTCTCCTACGAGCAGTACTTC.

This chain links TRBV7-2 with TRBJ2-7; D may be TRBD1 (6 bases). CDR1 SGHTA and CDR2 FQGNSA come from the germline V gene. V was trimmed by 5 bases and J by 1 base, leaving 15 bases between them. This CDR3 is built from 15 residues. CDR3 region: CASSPRQASSYEQYF. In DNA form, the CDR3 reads TGTGCCAGCAGCCCTAGACAGGCTTCGTCCTACGAGCAGTACTTC.

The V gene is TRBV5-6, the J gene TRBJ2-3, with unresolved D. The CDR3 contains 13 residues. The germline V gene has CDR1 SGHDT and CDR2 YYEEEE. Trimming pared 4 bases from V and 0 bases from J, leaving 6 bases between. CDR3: CASSRPSTDTQYF. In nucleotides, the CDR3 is TGTGCCAGCAGCCGACCCAGCACAGATACGCAGTATTTT.

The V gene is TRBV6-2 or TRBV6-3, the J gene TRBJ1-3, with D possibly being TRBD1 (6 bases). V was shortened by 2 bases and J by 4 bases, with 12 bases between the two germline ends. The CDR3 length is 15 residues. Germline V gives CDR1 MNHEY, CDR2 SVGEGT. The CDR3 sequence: CASSYSRGGGNTIYF. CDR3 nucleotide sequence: TGTGCCAGCAGTTACAGCAGGGGAGGAGGAAACACCATATATTTT.

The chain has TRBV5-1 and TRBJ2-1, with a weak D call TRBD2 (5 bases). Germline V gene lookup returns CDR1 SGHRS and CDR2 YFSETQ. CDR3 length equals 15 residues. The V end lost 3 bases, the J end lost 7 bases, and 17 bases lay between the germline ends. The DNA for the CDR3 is TGCGCCAGCAGCTCGAGACTCCCTCCGGGGAATGAGCAGTTCTTC. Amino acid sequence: CASSSRLPPGNEQFF.

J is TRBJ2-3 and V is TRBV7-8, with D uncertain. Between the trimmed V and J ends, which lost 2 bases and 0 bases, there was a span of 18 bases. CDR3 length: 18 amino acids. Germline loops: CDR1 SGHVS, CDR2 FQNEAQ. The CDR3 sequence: CASSLTTVGGTSTDTQYF. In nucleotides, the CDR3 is TGTGCCAGCAGCTTAACAACCGTAGGTGGCACTAGCACAGATACGCAGTATTTT. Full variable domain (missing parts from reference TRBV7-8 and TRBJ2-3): GAGVSQSPRYKVAKRGQDVALRCDPISGHVSLFWYQQALGQGPEFLTYFQNEAQLDKSGLPSDRFFAERPEGSVSTLKIQRTQQEDSAVYLCASSLTTVGGTSTDTQYFGPGTRLTVL.

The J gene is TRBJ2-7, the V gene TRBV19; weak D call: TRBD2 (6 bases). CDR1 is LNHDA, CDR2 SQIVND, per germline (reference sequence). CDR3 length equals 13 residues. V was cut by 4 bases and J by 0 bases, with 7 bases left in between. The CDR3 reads CASSRGDSYEQYF. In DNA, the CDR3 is TGTGCCAGTAGTAGGGGGGACTCCTACGAGCAGTACTTC.

In DNA, the CDR3 is TGTGCCAGCAGATCCGGGACTCTGCTTGACGAGCAGTACTTC. It yields the protein CASRSGTLLDEQYF. The chain links TRBV28 to TRBJ2-7; TRBD2 might be the D (6 bases). The V end lost 6 bases, the J end lost 5 bases, and 17 bases lay between the germline ends. The CDR3 is 14 amino acids. Germline lookup yields CDR1 MDHEN and CDR2 SYDVKM.

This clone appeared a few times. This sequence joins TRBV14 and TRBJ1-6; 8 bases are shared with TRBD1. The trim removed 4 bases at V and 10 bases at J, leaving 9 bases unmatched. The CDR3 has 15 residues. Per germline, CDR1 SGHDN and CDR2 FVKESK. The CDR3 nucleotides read TGTGCCAGCAGCCTAAGCAGGGGGCGAGGGTCACCCCTCCACTTT. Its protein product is CASSLSRGRGSPLHF.

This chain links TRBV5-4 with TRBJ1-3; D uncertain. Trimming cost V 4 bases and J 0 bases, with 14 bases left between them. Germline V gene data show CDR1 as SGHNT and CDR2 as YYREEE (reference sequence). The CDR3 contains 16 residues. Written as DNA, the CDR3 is TGTGCCAGCAGCAACGGACTCCTTAGCTCTGGAAACACCATATATTTT. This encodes CASSNGLLSSGNTIYF.

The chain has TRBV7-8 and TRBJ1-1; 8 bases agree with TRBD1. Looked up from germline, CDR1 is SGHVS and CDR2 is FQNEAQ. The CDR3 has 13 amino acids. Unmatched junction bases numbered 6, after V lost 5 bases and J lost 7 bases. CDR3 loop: CASSPKQGDEAFF. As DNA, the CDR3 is TGTGCCAGCAGCCCGAAACAGGGGGATGAAGCTTTCTTT.

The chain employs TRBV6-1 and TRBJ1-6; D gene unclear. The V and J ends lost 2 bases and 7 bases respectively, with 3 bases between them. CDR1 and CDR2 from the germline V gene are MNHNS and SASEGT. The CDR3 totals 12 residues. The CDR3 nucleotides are TGTGCCAGCAGTGAAAGCAATTCACCCCTCCACTTT. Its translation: CASSESNSPLHF.

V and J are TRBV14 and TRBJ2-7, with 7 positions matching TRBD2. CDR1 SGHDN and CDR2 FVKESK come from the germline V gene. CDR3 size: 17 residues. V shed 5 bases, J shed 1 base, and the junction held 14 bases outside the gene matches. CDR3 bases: TGTGCCAGCAGCGGTACCCGAACCCGAGCGGGGTCCTACGAGCAGTACTTC. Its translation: CASSGTRTRAGSYEQYF.

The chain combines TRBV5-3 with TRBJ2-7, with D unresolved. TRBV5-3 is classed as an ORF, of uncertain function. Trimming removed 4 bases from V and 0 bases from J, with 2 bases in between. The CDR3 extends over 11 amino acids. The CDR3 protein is CARSPSYEQYF. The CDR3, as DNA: TGTGCCAGAAGCCCCTCCTACGAGCAGTACTTC.

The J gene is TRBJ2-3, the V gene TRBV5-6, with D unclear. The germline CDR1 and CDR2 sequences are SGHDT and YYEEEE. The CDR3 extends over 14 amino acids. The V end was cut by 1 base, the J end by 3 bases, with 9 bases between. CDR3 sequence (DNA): TGTGCCAGCAGCTTGTCTATGGGGACAGATACGCAGTATTTT. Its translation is CASSLSMGTDTQYF.

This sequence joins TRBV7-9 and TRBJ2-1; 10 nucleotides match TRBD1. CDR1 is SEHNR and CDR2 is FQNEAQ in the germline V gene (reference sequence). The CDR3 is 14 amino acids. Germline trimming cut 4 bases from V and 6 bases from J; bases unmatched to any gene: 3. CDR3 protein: CASSSGQGGNEQFF. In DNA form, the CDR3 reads TGTGCCAGCAGCTCAGGACAGGGGGGCAATGAGCAGTTCTTC.